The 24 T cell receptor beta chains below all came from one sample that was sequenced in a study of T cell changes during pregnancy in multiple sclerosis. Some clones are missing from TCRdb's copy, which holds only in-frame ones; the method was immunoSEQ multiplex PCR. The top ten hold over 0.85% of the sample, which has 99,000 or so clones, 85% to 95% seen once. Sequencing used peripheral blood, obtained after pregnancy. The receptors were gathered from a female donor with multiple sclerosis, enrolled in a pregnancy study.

The CDR3 DNA follows: TGTGCCAGCAGCTCCCGAGTCGACGGGGAGCTGTTTTTT. The encoded protein is CASSSRVDGELFF. The rearrangement uses TRBV13 and TRBJ2-2; D not certain. The CDR3 is made up of 13 amino acids. V gave up 4 bases and J gave up 7 bases, with 10 bases separating them. Germline values: CDR1 PRHDT, CDR2 FYEKMQ (reference sequence).

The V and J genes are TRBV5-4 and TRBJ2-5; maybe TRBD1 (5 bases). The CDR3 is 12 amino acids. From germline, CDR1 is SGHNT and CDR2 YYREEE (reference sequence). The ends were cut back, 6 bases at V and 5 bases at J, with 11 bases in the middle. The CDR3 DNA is TGTGCCAGCACCCTGGCAGGGGAGACCCAGTACTTC. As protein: CASTLAGETQYF.

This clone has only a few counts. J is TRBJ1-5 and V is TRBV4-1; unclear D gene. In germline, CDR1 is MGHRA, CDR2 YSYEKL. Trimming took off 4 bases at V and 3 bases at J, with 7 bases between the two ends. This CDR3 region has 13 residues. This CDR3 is CASSLTDNQPQHF. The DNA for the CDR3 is TGCGCCAGCAGCCTTACAGACAATCAGCCCCAGCATTTT.

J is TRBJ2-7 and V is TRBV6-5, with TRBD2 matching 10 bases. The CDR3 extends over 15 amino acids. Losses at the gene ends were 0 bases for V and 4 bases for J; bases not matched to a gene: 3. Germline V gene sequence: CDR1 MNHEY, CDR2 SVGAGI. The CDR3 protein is CASSYSTSGTYEQYF. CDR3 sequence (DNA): TGTGCCAGCAGTTACTCTACTAGCGGGACATACGAGCAGTACTTC.

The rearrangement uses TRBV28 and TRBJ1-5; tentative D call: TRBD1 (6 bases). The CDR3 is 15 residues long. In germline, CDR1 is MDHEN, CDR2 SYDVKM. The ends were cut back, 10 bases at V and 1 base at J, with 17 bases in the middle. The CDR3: CAIHSRGPSNQPQHF. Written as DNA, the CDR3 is TGTGCCATCCACTCCAGGGGACCCAGCAATCAGCCCCAGCATTTT. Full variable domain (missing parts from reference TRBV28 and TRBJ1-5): DVKVTQSSRYLVKRTGEKVFLECVQDMDHENMFWYRQDPGLGLRLIYFSYDVKMKEKGDIPEGYSVSREKKERFSLILESASTNQTSMYLCAIHSRGPSNQPQHFGDGTRLSIL.

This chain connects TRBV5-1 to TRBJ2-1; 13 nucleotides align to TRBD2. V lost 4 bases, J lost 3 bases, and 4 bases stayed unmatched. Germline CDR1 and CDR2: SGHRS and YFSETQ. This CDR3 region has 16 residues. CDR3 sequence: CASSTGLAGDYNEQFF. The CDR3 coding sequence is TGCGCCAGCAGCACCGGACTAGCGGGGGACTACAATGAGCAGTTCTTC.

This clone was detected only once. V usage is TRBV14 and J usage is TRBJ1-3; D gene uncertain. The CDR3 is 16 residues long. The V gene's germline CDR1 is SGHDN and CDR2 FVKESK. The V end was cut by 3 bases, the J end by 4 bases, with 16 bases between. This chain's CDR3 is CASSHPRWQIGNTIYF. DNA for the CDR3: TGTGCCAGCAGCCACCCGCGGTGGCAGATAGGAAACACCATATATTTT.

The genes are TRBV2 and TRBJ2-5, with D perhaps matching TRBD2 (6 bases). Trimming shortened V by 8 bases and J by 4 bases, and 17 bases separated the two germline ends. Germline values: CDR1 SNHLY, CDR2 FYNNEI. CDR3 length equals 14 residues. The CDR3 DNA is TGTGCCAGCCATGACAACATGGGGGGAGAGACCCAGTACTTC. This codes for CASHDNMGGETQYF. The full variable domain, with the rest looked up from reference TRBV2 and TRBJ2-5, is EPEVTQTPSHQVTQMGQEVILRCVPISNHLYFYWYRQILGQKVEFLVSFYNNEISEKSEIFDDQFSVERPDGSNFTLKIRSTKLEDSAMYFCASHDNMGGETQYFGPGTRLLVL.

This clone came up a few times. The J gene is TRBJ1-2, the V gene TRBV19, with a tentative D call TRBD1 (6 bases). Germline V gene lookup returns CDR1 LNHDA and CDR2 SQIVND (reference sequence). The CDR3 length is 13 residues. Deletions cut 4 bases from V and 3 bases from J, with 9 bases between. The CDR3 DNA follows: TGTGCCAGTAGTAGACAGGCGGACTATGGCTACACCTTC. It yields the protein CASSRQADYGYTF.

The CDR3 DNA sequence: TGTGCCAGCAGCGTAGGACAGGGCCACATGAACACTGAAGCTTTCTTT. Its translation is CASSVGQGHMNTEAFF. The chain joins TRBV9 to TRBJ1-1; 7 bases are a match to TRBD1. The CDR3 has 16 amino acids. The ends lost 0 bases at V and 0 bases at J; junction bases unmatched: 5. CDR1 is SGDLS, CDR2 YYNGEE, per germline.

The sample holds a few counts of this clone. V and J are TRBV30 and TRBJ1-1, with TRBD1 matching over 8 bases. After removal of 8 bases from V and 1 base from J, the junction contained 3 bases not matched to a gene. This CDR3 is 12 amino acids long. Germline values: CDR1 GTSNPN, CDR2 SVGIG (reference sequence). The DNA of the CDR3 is TGTGCCCGAGGACAGGGGAACACTGAAGCTTTCTTT. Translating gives CARGQGNTEAFF.

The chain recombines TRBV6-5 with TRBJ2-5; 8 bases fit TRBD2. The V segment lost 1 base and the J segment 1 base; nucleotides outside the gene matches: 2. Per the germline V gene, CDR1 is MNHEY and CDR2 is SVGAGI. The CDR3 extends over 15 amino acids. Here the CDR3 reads CASSYWRGVQETQYF. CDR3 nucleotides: TGTGCCAGCAGTTACTGGCGGGGGGTCCAAGAGACCCAGTACTTC.

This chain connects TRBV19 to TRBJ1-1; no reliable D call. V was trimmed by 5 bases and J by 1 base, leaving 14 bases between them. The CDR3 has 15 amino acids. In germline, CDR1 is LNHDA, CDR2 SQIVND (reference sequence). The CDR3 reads CASSALTLPNTEAFF. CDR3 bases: TGTGCCAGTAGTGCCCTGACTCTCCCGAACACTGAAGCTTTCTTT. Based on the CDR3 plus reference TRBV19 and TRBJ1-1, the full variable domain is DGGITQSPKYLFRKEGQNVTLSCEQNLNHDAMYWYRQDPGQGLRLIYYSQIVNDFQKGDIAEGYSVSREKKESFPLTVTSAQKNPTAFYLCASSALTLPNTEAFFGQGTRLTVV.

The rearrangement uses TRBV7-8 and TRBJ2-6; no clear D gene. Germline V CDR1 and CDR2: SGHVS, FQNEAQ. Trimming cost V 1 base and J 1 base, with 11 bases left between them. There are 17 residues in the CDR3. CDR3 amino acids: CASSLVRFPSGANVLTF. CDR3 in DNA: TGTGCCAGCAGCTTAGTACGGTTTCCGTCTGGGGCCAACGTCCTGACTTTC.

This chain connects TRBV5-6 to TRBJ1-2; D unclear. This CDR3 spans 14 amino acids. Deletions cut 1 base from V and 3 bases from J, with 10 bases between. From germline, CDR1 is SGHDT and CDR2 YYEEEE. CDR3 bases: TGTGCCAGCAGCTTGCCGGACTTGGACTATGGCTACACCTTC. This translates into CASSLPDLDYGYTF.

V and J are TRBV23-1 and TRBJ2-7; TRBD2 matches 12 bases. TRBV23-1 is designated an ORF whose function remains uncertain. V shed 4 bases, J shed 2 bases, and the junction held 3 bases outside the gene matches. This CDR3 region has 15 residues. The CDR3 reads CASSLRTSGTYEQYF. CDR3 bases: TGCGCCAGCAGTCTGAGGACTAGCGGGACCTACGAGCAGTACTTC.

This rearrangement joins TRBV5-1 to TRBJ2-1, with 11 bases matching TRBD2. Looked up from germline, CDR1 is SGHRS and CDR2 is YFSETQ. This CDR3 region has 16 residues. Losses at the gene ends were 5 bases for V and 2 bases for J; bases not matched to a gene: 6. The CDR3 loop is CASSTSGSSAYNEQFF. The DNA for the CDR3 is TGCGCCAGCAGTACTAGCGGGAGCTCTGCCTACAATGAGCAGTTCTTC. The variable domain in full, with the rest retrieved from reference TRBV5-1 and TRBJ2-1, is KAGVTQTPRYLIKTRGQQVTLSCSPISGHRSVSWYQQTPGQGLQFLFEYFSETQRNKGNFPGRFSGRQFSNSRSEMNVSTLELGDSALYLCASSTSGSSAYNEQFFGPGTRLTVL.

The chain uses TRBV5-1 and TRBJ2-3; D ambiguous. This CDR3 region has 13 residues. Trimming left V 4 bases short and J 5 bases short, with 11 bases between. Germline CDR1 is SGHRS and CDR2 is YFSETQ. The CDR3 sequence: CASSLLELDTQYF. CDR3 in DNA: TGCGCCAGCAGCCTCCTAGAGTTAGATACGCAGTATTTT.

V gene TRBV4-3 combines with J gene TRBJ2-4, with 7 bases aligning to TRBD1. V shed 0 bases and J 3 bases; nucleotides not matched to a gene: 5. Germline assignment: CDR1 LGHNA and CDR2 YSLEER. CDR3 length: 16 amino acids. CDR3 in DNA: TGCGCCAGCAGCCAAGATAAGGGGGCCTACAAAAACATTCAGTACTTC. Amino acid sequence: CASSQDKGAYKNIQYF.

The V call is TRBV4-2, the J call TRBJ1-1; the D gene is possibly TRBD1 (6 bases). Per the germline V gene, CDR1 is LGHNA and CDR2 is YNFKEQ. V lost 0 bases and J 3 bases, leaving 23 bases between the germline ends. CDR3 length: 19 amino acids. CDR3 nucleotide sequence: TGTGCCAGCAGCCAAGACGCCCTGGTAGGGGGGGCTTTGGACACTGAAGCTTTCTTT. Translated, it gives CASSQDALVGGALDTEAFF.

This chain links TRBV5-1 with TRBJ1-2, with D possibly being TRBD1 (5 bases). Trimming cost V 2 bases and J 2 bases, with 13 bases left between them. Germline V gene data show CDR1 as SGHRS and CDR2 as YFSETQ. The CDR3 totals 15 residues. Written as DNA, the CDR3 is TGCGCCAGCAGCTTTTCCCGGGGGTCCAACTATGGCTACACCTTC. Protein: CASSFSRGSNYGYTF.

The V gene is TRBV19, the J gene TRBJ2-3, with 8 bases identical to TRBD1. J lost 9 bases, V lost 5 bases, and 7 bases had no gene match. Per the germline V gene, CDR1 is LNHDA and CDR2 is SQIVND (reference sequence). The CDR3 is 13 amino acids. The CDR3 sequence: CASSPGQGVTQYF. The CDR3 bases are TGTGCCAGTAGTCCCGGACAGGGAGTAACGCAGTATTTT.

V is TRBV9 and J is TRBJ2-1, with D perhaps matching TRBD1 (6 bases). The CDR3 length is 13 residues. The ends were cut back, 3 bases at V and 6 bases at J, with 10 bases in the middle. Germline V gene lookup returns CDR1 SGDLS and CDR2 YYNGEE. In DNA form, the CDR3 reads TGTGCCAGCAGCGGAATAGGGGGCAATGAGCAGTTCTTC. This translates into CASSGIGGNEQFF.

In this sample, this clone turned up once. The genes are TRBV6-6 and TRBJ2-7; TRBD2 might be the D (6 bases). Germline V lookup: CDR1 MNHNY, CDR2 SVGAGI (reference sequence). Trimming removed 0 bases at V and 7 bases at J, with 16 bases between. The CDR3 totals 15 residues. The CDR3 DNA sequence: TGTGCCAGCAGTTACTCGGGACTCGGTTCGGGTGAGCAGTACTTC. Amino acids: CASSYSGLGSGEQYF.